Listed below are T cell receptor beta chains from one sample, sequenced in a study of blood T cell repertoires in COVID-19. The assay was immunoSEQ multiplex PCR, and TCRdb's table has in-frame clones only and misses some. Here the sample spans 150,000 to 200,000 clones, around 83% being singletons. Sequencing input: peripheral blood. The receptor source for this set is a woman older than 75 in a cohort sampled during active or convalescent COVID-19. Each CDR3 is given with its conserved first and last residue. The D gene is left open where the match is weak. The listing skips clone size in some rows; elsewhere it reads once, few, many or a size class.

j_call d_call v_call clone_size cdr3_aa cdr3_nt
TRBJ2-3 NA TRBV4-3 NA CASSQLIADTQYF TGCGCCAGCAGCCAACTAATAGCTGATACGCAGTATTTT
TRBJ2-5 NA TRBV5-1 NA CASSLGQKETQYF TGCGCCAGCAGCTTGGGACAGAAAGAGACCCAGTACTTC
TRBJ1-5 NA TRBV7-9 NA CATSLTGISPQHF TGTGCCACCTCGCTTACAGGGATTAGCCCCCAGCATTTT
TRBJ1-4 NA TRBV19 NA CASSMGPNEKLFF TGTGCCAGTAGTATGGGCCCTAATGAAAAACTGTTTTTT
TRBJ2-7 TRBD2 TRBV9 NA CASSVGGLVSEQYF TGTGCCAGCAGCGTAGGCGGACTAGTCTCCGAGCAGTACTTC
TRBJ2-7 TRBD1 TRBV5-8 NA CASSLEGTGDEQYF TGTGCCAGCAGCTTGGAAGGGACAGGGGACGAGCAGTACTTC
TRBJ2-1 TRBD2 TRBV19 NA CASSIPVIAGRQSSYNEQFF TGTGCCAGTAGTATTCCCGTGATAGCGGGACGACAGAGCTCCTACAATGAGCAGTTCTTC
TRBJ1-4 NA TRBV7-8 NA CASSLRRSNEKLFF TGTGCCAGCAGCTTACGGCGGAGTAATGAAAAACTGTTTTTT
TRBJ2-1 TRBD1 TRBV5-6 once CASSIQGAGRTYNEQFF TGTGCCAGCAGCATACAGGGGGCGGGACGCACCTACAATGAGCAGTTCTTC
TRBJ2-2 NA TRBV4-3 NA CASSQDSAAPDTGELFF TGCGCCAGCAGCCAAGACTCAGCGGCACCCGACACCGGGGAGCTGTTTTTT
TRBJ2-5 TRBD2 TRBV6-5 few CASSRLAGGWAQYF TGTGCCAGCAGTCGGCTAGCGGGGGGATGGGCCCAGTACTTC
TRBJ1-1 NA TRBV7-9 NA CASSLGRNTEAFF TGTGCCAGCAGCTTAGGCAGGAACACTGAAGCTTTCTTT
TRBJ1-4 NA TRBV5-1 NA CASSRTLLDEKLFF TGCGCCAGCAGCCGGACATTATTGGATGAAAAACTGTTTTTT
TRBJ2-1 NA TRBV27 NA CASSLGGAYYNEQFF TGTGCCAGCAGTTTAGGGGGGGCGTACTACAATGAGCAGTTCTTC
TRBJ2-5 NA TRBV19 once CASQPNRGETQYF TGTGCCAGCCAACCTAATAGGGGAGAGACCCAGTACTTC
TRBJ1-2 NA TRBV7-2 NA CASSYTDSGAGGYTF TGTGCCAGCAGCTACACAGATTCGGGAGCGGGTGGCTACACCTTC
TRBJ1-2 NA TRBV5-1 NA CASSLGTEFYGYTF TGCGCCAGCAGCTTGGGCACCGAGTTCTATGGCTACACCTTC
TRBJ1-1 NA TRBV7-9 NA CASSLTPIAEAFF TGTGCCAGCAGCTTAACCCCGATAGCTGAAGCTTTCTTT
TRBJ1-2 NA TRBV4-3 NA CASSQQVNYGYTF TGCGCCAGCAGCCAACAGGTCAACTATGGCTACACCTTC
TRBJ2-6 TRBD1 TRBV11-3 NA CASSPGQFRSGANVLTF TGTGCCAGCAGCCCGGGACAGTTCCGCTCTGGGGCCAACGTCCTGACTTTC
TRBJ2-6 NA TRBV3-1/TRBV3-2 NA CASSQGSGRGLSSGANVLTF TGTGCCAGCAGCCAAGGGTCAGGCAGGGGCTTAAGCTCTGGGGCCAACGTCCTGACTTTC
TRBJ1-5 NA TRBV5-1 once CASSEAEDQPQHF TGCGCCAGCAGCGAGGCCGAGGATCAGCCCCAGCATTTT
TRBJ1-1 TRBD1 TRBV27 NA CASRIGGRTEAFF TGTGCCAGCCGCATAGGGGGCAGGACTGAAGCTTTCTTT
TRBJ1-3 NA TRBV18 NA CASSSALGGALSGNTIYF TGTGCCAGCTCGTCGGCCTTGGGGGGAGCCCTCTCTGGAAACACCATATATTTT
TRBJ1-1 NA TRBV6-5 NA CASSYEGPYEAFF TGTGCCAGCAGTTACGAGGGCCCTTATGAAGCTTTCTTT
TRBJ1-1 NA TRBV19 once CASSINGGYTEAFF TGTGCCAGTAGTATTAACGGGGGGTACACTGAAGCTTTCTTT
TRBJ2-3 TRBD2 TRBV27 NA CASGMGGPADTQYF TGTGCCAGCGGAATGGGAGGGCCAGCAGATACGCAGTATTTT
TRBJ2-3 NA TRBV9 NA CASSVLTGDTQYF TGTGCCAGCAGCGTACTTACGGGAGATACGCAGTATTTT
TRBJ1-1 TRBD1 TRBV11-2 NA CASSLGQGSTEAFF TGTGCCAGCAGCTTAGGACAGGGGAGCACTGAAGCTTTCTTT
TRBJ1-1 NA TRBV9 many CASSVEGYTEAFF TGTGCCAGCAGCGTAGAGGGGTACACTGAAGCTTTCTTT
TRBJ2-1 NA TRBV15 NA CATSREWTGRVNEQFF TGTGCCACCAGCAGAGAATGGACAGGGAGGGTCAATGAGCAGTTCTTC
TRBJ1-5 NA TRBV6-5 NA CASKGTAGRNQPQHF TGTGCCAGCAAGGGAACCGCGGGACGCAATCAGCCCCAGCATTTT
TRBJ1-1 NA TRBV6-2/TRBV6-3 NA CASSSLRQNTEAFF TGTGCCAGCAGTTCCCTACGCCAGAACACTGAAGCTTTCTTT
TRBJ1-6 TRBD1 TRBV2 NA CASSRDRGLTYNSPLHF TGTGCCAGCAGCCGGGACAGGGGGCTGACCTATAATTCACCCCTCCACTTT
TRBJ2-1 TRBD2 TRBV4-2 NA CASSQENHPGISQREFPEQFF TGTGCCAGCAGCCAAGAGAACCACCCAGGTATCAGCCAGCGGGAGTTCCCAGAGCAGTTCTTC
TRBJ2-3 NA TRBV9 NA CASSSPTGSTDTQYF TGTGCCAGCAGCTCTCCTACCGGGAGCACAGATACGCAGTATTTT
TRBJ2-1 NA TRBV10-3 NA CAISVGGGPVQFF TGTGCCATCAGTGTTGGGGGGGGGCCGGTGCAGTTCTTC
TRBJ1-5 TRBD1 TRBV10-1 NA CASRPAGTGVRGNQPQHF TGCGCCAGCAGACCAGCAGGGACAGGGGTCCGGGGGAATCAGCCCCAGCATTTT
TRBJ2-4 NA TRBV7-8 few CASSPSRVSLIQYF TGTGCCAGCAGCCCGTCGCGGGTATCGTTAATTCAGTACTTC
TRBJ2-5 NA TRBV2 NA CASTPEEETQYF TGTGCCAGCACTCCGGAGGAGGAGACCCAGTACTTC
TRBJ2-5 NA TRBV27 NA CASSTRWQETQYF TGTGCCAGCAGCACTAGATGGCAAGAGACCCAGTACTTC
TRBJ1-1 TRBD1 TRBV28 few CASRRQGAYITEAFF TGTGCCAGCCGTCGACAGGGGGCTTATATCACTGAAGCTTTCTTT
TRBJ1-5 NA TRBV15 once CATSRDGDQPQHF TGTGCCACCAGCAGAGACGGAGATCAGCCCCAGCATTTT
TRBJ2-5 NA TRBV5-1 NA CASSLGGLQETQYF TGCGCCAGCAGCTTGGGGGGACTCCAAGAGACCCAGTACTTC
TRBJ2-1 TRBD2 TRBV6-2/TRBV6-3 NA CASSKATSGPTTPLAGEQFF TGTGCCAGCAGCAAGGCAACTAGCGGGCCTACAACGCCGCTCGCCGGGGAGCAGTTCTTC
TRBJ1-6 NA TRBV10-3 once CAISENISNSPLHF TGTGCCATCAGTGAGAACATTTCCAATTCACCCCTCCACTTT
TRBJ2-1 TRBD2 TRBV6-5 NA CASRSSGGVYNEQFF TGTGCCAGCAGATCTAGCGGGGGGGTGTACAATGAGCAGTTCTTC
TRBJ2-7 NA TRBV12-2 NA CASRSYLRDRRSYEQYF TGTGCAAGTCGCTCCTACCTCCGGGACAGGAGATCCTACGAGCAGTACTTC
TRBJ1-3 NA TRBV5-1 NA CASSLEAGPYSGNTIYF TGCGCCAGCAGCTTGGAGGCAGGGCCATACTCTGGAAACACCATATATTTT
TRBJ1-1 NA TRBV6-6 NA CASSYEGGLNTEAFF TGTGCCAGCAGTTACGAGGGCGGTTTGAACACTGAAGCTTTCTTT